This record covers a single T cell receptor (beta chain). Original processing methods: Amplified reference gene primers provided the basis for estimating nucleated cell counts. Using immunoSEQ multiplex PCR, the repertoire was profiled, and TCRdb retains in-frame clones only, with some absent. V, J and clone size were drawn from that table, and D and trimming were deduced from the DNA. The sample has 250,000 or so clones; about 83% are singletons. This sample is drawn from a study of blood T cell repertoires in COVID-19. Study-level background: The cDNA or gDNA used as material had been derived from T cells, B-cell-depleted T cells, or PBMCs.

The CDR3 runs to 13 residues. Trimming shortened V by 4 bases and J by 5 bases, and 11 bases separated the two germline ends. Germline-derived CDR1 and CDR2 are SGHDN and FVKESK. The sequencing sample was made of peripheral blood. This TCR came from a woman between 40 and 50 years old who had recovered from COVID-19. The V gene is TRBV14, the J gene TRBJ2-5; no clear D. DNA for the CDR3: TGTGCCAGCAGCCCCTCGGGTTCGGAGACCCAGTACTTC. It specifies CASSPSGSETQYF.